A selection of T cell receptor beta chains follows, all from one sample in a study of blood T cell repertoires in COVID-19. The data were produced by immunoSEQ multiplex PCR, yet TCRdb's version contains in-frame clones alone and is incomplete. This table has about 65,000 clones, about 84% appearing once. The sample was peripheral blood. The source is a human donor in a cohort sampled during active COVID-19. CDR3s include the opening cysteine and the closing phenylalanine or tryptophan. D genes are given only for firm matches. Clone size is not always given. Where it is, it says once, few, many or a class for expanded clones.

clone size | D gene | J gene | V gene | CDR3 DNA | CDR3 protein
NA | NA | TRBJ2-2 | TRBV9 | TGTGCCAGCAGCGCCGGAGGATCCGGGGAGCTGTTTTTT | CASSAGGSGELFF
few | TRBD1 | TRBJ2-3 | TRBV2 | TGTGCCAGCGGTGGACAGGGGGCAGATACGCAGTATTTT | CASGGQGADTQYF
NA | TRBD1 | TRBJ2-7 | TRBV7-2 | TGTGCCAGCAGATATAGTCCGGGACAGGGTTCCCGGAACGAGCAGTACTTC | CASRYSPGQGSRNEQYF
NA | NA | TRBJ1-1 | TRBV4-2 | TGTGCCAGCAGCCCAACTCCCCAGACAGGCAGCACTGAAGCTTTCTTT | CASSPTPQTGSTEAFF
NA | NA | TRBJ1-1 | TRBV11-3 | TGTGCCAGCAGTCTAGGGGCCAAGAACACTGAAGCTTTCTTT | CASSLGAKNTEAFF
NA | TRBD1 | TRBJ1-1 | TRBV19 | TGTGCCAGTAGGGGACAGGGTATGTCTGAAGCTTTCTTT | CASRGQGMSEAFF
NA | NA | TRBJ1-1 | TRBV30 | TGTGCCTGGGAACAGGGTGCGGGCACTGAAGCTTTCTTT | CAWEQGAGTEAFF
NA | TRBD2 | TRBJ2-3 | TRBV11-3 | TGTGCCAGCAGGAGCGGGGGGTCTACAGATACGCAGTATTTT | CASRSGGSTDTQYF
NA | TRBD2 | TRBJ2-3 | TRBV2 | TGTGCCAGCAGTGACCGAGGAGGGACTAGCGAGTTATTAGATACGCAGTATTTT | CASSDRGGTSELLDTQYF
NA | NA | TRBJ1-5 | TRBV19 | TGTGCCAGTAGTATAGTCGTCCCTAGCAATCAGCCCCAGCATTTT | CASSIVVPSNQPQHF
NA | NA | TRBJ1-2 | TRBV7-2 | TGTGCCAGCAGCTCTAGGCAATATGGCTACACCTTC | CASSSRQYGYTF
NA | NA | TRBJ1-2 | TRBV2 | TGTGCCAGCAGTGATAGGCAGGAGGGTAACTATGGCTACACCTTC | CASSDRQEGNYGYTF
NA | NA | TRBJ1-2 | TRBV5-4 | TGTGCCAGCAGCTTGCCAGGGGTGCGGTGGGTAGGGTATGGCTACACCTTC | CASSLPGVRWVGYGYTF
NA | NA | TRBJ2-5 | TRBV5-1 | TGCGCCAGCAGCTTGCAGGGGAGTATTTTGGAGACCCAGTACTTC | CASSLQGSILETQYF
NA | NA | TRBJ1-2 | TRBV6-4 | TGTGCCAGCAGCCCGGACAGAGCTAACTATGGCTACACCTTC | CASSPDRANYGYTF
NA | TRBD2 | TRBJ2-1 | TRBV9 | TGTGCCAGCAGCGTAGGTAGATTAGCGGGGGGGCATGAGCAGTTCTTC | CASSVGRLAGGHEQFF
NA | TRBD2 | TRBJ2-7 | TRBV15 | TGTGCCACCAGCAGACCGAGCGGGGGCCATTCCTACGAGCAGTACTTC | CATSRPSGGHSYEQYF
NA | TRBD2 | TRBJ2-1 | TRBV18 | TGTGCCAGCTCACTGAGCGGGGGCTCCTACAATGAGCAGTTCTTC | CASSLSGGSYNEQFF
once | NA | TRBJ1-1 | TRBV18 | TGTGCCAGCTCACCTCGAGGTGCGGCGGTCACTGAAGCTTTCTTT | CASSPRGAAVTEAFF
NA | TRBD1 | TRBJ1-5 | TRBV19 | TGTGCCAGTAGTACCAGGGGGGCCGGGCCCCAGCATTTT | CASSTRGAGPQHF
once | NA | TRBJ2-1 | TRBV3-1/TRBV3-2 | TGTGCCAGCAGCCAAGGTTTGAGGGTACCATATGAGCAGTTCTTC | CASSQGLRVPYEQFF
NA | NA | TRBJ2-7 | TRBV19 | TGTGCCAGTAGCCCCGGACTCTACTACGAGCAGTACTTC | CASSPGLYYEQYF
NA | NA | TRBJ1-1 | TRBV6-1 | TGTGCCAGCAGTGTTCCGGGGAGATCGGCTGAAGCTTTCTTT | CASSVPGRSAEAFF
NA | TRBD1 | TRBJ2-1 | TRBV11-2 | TGTGCCAGCAGCGAGGGACAGGGTCTCCAGGATGAGCAGTTCTTC | CASSEGQGLQDEQFF
NA | TRBD1 | TRBJ1-2 | TRBV13 | TGTGCCAGCAGCTCTTACGGGACAGGGTTCGCTGGCTACACCTTC | CASSSYGTGFAGYTF
few | TRBD1 | TRBJ1-6 | TRBV19 | TGTGCCAGTAGAGGGACAGCATATTCACCCCTCCACTTT | CASRGTAYSPLHF
few | NA | TRBJ1-6 | TRBV5-1 | TGCGCCAGCAGCTTCCAACCGGGTTCCTATAATTCACCCCTCCACTTT | CASSFQPGSYNSPLHF
NA | TRBD2 | TRBJ2-3 | TRBV28 | TGTGCCAGCAGTACCCCAGCGGGGGGGCTTACAAAAGATACGCAGTATTTT | CASSTPAGGLTKDTQYF